This T cell receptor (beta chain) derives from a study of T-cell reconstitution after alpha-beta-depleted transplantation in children. General study findings and limits: By about two months after transplant, alpha-beta T cells reportedly arose from several hundred graft clones that had expanded. Surviving recipient cells, namely T cells and thymic progenitors, were the source of high day-60 TCRbeta diversity in some patients. When one year had passed after transplant, most T-cell counts and diversity came from newly produced T cells.

To note about this clonotype: Its antigen remains unidentified.

The authors prepared the TCRbeta library with unique molecular identifiers. TCRdb re-called the PCR reads through MiXCR, storing one row per CDR3 protein. The sample comprises around 800,000 distinct CDR3 sequences, roughly 15% of which are singletons, and about 5% rests with the top ten. Germline CDR1 reads SGHVS; CDR2 reads FQNEAQ. This CDR3 region has 14 residues. The ends were cut back, 5 bases at V and 4 bases at J, with 14 bases in the middle. The chain employs TRBV7-8 and TRBJ2-5; D gene unclear. The source of this sequence is a male patient younger than 18 who had a stem cell transplant for acute lymphoblastic leukemia, so the T cells may come from the graft donor. The specimen was PBMCs, mostly from graft donor cells, collected 360 days after TCRalphabeta/CD19-depleted stem cell transplant. CDR3 loop: CASSLSRLPETQYF. In nucleotides, the CDR3 is TGTGCCAGCAGCCTTAGTCGGCTGCCAGAGACCCAGTACTTC.